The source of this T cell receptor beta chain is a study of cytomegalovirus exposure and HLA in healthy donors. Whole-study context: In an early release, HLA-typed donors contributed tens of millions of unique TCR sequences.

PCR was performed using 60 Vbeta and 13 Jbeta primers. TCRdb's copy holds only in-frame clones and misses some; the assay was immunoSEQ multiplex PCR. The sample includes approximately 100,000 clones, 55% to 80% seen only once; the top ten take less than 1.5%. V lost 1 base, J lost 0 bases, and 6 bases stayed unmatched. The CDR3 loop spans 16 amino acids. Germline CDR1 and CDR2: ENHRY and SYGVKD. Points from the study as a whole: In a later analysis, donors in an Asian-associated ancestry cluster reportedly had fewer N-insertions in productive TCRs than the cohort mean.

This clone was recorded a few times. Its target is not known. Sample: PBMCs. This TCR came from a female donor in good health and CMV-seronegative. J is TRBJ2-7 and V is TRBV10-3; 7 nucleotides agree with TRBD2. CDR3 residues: CAISEWGGGSSYEQYF. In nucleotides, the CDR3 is TGTGCCATCAGTGAGTGGGGGGGAGGGAGCTCCTACGAGCAGTACTTC.